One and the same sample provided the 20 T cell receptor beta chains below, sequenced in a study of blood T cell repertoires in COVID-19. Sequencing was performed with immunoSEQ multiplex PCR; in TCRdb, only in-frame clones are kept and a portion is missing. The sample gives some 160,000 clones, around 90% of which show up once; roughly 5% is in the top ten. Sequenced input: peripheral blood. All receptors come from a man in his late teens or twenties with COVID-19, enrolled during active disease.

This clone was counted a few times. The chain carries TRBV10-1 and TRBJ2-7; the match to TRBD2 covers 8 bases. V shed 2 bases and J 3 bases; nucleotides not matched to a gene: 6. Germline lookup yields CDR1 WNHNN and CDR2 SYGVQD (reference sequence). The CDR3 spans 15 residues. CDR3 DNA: TGCGCCAGCAGTGAGGTCTTGGGACTAGGCTACGAGCAGTACTTC. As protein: CASSEVLGLGYEQYF.

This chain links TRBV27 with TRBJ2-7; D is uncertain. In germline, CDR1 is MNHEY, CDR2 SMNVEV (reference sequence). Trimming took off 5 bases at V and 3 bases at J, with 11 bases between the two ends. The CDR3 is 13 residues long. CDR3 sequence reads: CASSLPGGYEQYF. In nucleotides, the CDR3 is TGTGCCAGCAGTCTCCCAGGTGGCTACGAGCAGTACTTC.

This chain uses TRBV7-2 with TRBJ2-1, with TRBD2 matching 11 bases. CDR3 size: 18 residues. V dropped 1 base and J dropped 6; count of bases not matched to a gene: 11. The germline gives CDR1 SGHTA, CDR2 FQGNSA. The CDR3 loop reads CASSLEGALAGVINEQFF. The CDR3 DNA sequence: TGTGCCAGCAGCTTAGAAGGAGCACTAGCGGGAGTTATCAATGAGCAGTTCTTC.

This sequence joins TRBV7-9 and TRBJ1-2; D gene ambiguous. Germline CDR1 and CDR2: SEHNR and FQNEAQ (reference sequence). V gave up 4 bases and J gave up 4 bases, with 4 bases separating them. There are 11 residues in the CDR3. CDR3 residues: CASSSSYGYTF. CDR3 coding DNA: TGTGCCAGCAGCTCGTCCTATGGCTACACCTTC.

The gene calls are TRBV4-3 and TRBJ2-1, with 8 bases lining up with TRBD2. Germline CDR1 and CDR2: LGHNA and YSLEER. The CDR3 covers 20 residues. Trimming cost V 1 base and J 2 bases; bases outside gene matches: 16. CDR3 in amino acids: CASSQGVRLAGEGPYNEQFF. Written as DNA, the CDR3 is TGCGCCAGCAGCCAAGGGGTCCGGCTAGCGGGCGAAGGGCCCTACAATGAGCAGTTCTTC.

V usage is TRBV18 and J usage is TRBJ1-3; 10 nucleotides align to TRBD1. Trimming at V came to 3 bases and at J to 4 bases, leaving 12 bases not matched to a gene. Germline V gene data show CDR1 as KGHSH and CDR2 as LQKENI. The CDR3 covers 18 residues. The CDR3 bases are TGTGCCAGCTCACCTCCCGGGACAGGGGCTCGCCTGGGAAACACCATATATTTT. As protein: CASSPPGTGARLGNTIYF.

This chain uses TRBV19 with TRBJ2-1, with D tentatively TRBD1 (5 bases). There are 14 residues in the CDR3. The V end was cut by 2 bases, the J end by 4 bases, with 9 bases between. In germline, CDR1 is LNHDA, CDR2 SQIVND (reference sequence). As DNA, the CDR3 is TGTGCCAGTAGTATATTCCCAGGGTACAATGAGCAGTTCTTC. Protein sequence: CASSIFPGYNEQFF.

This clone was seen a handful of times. The DNA of the CDR3 is TGTGCCAGCAGTTCCCGGACTAGCGGGGGATACGAGCAGTACTTC. This gives the protein CASSSRTSGGYEQYF. V gene TRBV6-6 combines with J gene TRBJ2-7; the match to TRBD2 covers 13 bases. The CDR3 extends over 15 amino acids. From germline, CDR1 is MNHNY and CDR2 SVGAGI (reference sequence). V dropped 4 bases and J dropped 4; count of bases not matched to a gene: 4.

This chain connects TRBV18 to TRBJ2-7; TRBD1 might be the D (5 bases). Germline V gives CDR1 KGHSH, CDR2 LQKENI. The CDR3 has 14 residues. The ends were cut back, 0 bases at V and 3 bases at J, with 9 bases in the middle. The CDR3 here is CASSPPEQGYEQYF. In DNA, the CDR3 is TGTGCCAGCTCACCACCGGAGCAGGGCTACGAGCAGTACTTC.

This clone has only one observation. CDR3 region: CASSPPGTGLWGANVLTF. DNA for the CDR3: TGTGCCAGCTCACCACCCGGGACAGGGCTGTGGGGGGCCAACGTCCTGACTTTC. The chain combines TRBV18 with TRBJ2-6; 9 nucleotides agree with TRBD1. The CDR3 runs to 18 residues. From germline, CDR1 is KGHSH and CDR2 LQKENI. The V gene end was trimmed by 0 bases and the J gene end by 4 bases; junction bases not matched to a gene: 7.

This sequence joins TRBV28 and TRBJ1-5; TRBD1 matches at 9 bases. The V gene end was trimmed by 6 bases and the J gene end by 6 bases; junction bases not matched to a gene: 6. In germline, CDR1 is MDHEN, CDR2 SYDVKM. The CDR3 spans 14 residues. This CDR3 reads CASRPTGGVQPQHF. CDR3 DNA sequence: TGTGCCAGCAGGCCTACAGGGGGCGTTCAGCCCCAGCATTTT.

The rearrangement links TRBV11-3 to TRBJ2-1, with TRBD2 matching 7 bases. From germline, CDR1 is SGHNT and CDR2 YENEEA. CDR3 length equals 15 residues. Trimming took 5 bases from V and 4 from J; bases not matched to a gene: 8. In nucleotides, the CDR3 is TGTGCCAGCAGCCCAGCGGGATTTTCTTACAATGAGCAGTTCTTC. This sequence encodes CASSPAGFSYNEQFF.

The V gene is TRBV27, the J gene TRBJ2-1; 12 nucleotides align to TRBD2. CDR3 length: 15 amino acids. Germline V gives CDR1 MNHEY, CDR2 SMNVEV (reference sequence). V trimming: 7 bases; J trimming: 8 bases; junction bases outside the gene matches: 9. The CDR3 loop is CASKWLAGGGDEQFF. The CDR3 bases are TGTGCCAGCAAGTGGCTAGCGGGAGGGGGGGATGAGCAGTTCTTC.

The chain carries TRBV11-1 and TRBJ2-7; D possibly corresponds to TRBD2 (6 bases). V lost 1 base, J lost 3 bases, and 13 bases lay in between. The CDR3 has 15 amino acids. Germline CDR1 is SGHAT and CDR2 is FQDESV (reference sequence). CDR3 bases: TGTGCCAGCAGCTTAGATCCAGGAGGGGTCTACGAGCAGTACTTC. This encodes CASSLDPGGVYEQYF.

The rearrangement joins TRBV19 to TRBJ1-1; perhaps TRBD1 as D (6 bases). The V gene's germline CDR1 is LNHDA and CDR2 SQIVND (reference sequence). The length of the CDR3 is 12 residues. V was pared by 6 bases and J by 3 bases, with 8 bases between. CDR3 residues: CASRQGDTEAFF. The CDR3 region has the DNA TGTGCCAGTAGACAGGGAGACACTGAAGCTTTCTTT.

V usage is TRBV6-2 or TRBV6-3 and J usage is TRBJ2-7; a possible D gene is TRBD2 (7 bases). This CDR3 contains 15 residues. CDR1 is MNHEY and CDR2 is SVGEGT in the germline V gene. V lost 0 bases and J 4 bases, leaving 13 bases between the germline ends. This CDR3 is CASSYSTGGLYEQYF. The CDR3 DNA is TGTGCCAGCAGTTACTCGACGGGGGGCCTTTACGAGCAGTACTTC.

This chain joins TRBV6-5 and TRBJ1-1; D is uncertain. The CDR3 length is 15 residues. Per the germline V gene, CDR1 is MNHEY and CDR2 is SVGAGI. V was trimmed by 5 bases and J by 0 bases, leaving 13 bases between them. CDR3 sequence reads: CASSLTRTMNTEAFF. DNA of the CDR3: TGTGCCAGCAGTCTCACGCGGACTATGAACACTGAAGCTTTCTTT.

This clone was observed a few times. CDR3 sequence reads: CASSWTSGSGELFF. CDR3 sequence (DNA): TGTGCCAGCAGTTGGACTAGCGGGAGTGGGGAGCTGTTTTTT. The V and J genes are TRBV6-5 and TRBJ2-2; TRBD2 aligns across 13 bases. With 4 bases clipped from V and 8 bases from J, the junction kept 1 base outside the gene matches. Germline V gene lookup returns CDR1 MNHEY and CDR2 SVGAGI. This CDR3 spans 14 amino acids.

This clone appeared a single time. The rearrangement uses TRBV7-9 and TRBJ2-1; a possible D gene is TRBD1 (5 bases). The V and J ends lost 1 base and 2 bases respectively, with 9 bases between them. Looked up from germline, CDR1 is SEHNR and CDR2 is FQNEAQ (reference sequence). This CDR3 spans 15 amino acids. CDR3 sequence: CASSLGGSPYNEQFF. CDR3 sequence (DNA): TGTGCCAGCAGCTTAGGGGGCTCCCCCTACAATGAGCAGTTCTTC.

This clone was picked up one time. CDR3 residues: CATLGGAYYGYTF. Written as DNA, the CDR3 is TGTGCCACCCTTGGGGGGGCGTACTATGGCTACACCTTC. The chain uses TRBV6-5 and TRBJ1-2; possible D gene TRBD1, 6 bases. The CDR3 is 13 residues long. Germline CDR1 and CDR2: MNHEY and SVGAGI. V was cut by 10 bases and J by 3 bases, with 15 bases left in between.